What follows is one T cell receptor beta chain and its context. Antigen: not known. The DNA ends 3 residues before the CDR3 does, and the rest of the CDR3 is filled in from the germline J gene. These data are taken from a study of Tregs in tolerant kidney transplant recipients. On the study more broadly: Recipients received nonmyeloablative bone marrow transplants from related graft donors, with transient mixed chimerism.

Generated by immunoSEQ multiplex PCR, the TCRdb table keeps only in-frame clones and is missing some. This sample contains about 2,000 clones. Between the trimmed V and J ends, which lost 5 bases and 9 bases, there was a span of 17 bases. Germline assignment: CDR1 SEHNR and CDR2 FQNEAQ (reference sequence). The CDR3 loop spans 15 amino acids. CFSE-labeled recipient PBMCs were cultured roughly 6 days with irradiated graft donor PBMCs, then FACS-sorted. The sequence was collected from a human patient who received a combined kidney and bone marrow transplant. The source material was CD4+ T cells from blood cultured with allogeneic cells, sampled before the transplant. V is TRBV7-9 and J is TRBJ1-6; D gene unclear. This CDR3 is CASSPGPDWASPLHF. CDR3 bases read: TGTGCCAGCAGCCCCGGACCGGACTGGGCTTCACCC.